Following are 10 T cell receptor beta chains from one sample sequenced in a study of blood T cell repertoires in COVID-19. Here immunoSEQ multiplex PCR was the method, and the copy in TCRdb shows in-frame clones only, minus some. The sample lists roughly 96,000 clones; roughly 80% were seen once. Sequencing was done on a sample of peripheral blood. The origin of the receptors is a man older than 75 with acute or convalescent COVID-19.

The rearrangement uses TRBV6-5 and TRBJ1-1; TRBD1 agrees at 8 bases. This CDR3 has 14 residues. After removal of 6 bases from V and 2 bases from J, the junction contained 5 bases not matched to a gene. Germline CDR1 is MNHEY and CDR2 is SVGAGI. The CDR3 protein is CASRKTGANTEAFF. The CDR3 DNA sequence: TGTGCCAGCAGAAAGACAGGGGCTAACACTGAAGCTTTCTTT.

This clone was seen a handful of times. The chain recombines TRBV7-2 with TRBJ1-1; D is perhaps TRBD1 (5 bases). Trimming stripped 2 bases from V and 1 base from J, with 14 bases between. Germline lookup yields CDR1 SGHTA and CDR2 FQGNSA. The length of the CDR3 is 16 residues. The CDR3 protein is CASSLTPSTGNTEAFF. In nucleotides, the CDR3 is TGTGCCAGCAGCTTAACACCATCCACAGGGAACACTGAAGCTTTCTTT.

The chain recombines TRBV12-3 or TRBV12-4 with TRBJ1-1; no firm D call. CDR3 length: 12 amino acids. The germline V and J ends were trimmed by 3 bases and 11 bases, with 13 bases remaining between them. CDR3 DNA: TGTGCCAGCAGTTTGGGCTCCAGAGGGGCTTTCTTT. This translates into CASSLGSRGAFF.

V gene TRBV20-1 combines with J gene TRBJ1-4; weak D call: TRBD1 (6 bases). Trimming cost V 5 bases and J 8 bases, with 9 bases left between them. The CDR3 has 11 residues. CDR1 and CDR2 (germline): DFQATT, SNEGSKA (reference sequence). The CDR3 is CSAGGREKLFF. In DNA, the CDR3 is TGCAGTGCTGGGGGCCGGGAAAAACTGTTTTTT.

A few counts support this clone. The chain combines TRBV7-2 with TRBJ2-4; D possibly corresponds to TRBD2 (5 bases). Germline V gene lookup returns CDR1 SGHTA and CDR2 FQGNSA. The length of the CDR3 is 15 residues. V gave up 4 bases and J gave up 0 bases, with 10 bases separating them. Written as DNA, the CDR3 is TGTGCCAGCAGCTGGGGAGCTGGAGCCAAAAACATTCAGTACTTC. Residues: CASSWGAGAKNIQYF.

The chain carries TRBV19 and TRBJ2-2; no firm D call. Germline V gene sequence: CDR1 LNHDA, CDR2 SQIVND (reference sequence). This CDR3 spans 15 amino acids. The V and J ends lost 7 bases and 4 bases respectively, with 16 bases between them. This CDR3 reads CASNRLGSGTGELFF. DNA for the CDR3: TGTGCCAGTAATAGGCTCGGGTCGGGCACCGGGGAGCTGTTTTTT.

This clone was seen at least ten times. This chain connects TRBV7-9 to TRBJ1-1; 12 bases match TRBD1. The germline V gene has CDR1 SEHNR and CDR2 FQNEAQ (reference sequence). V trimming: 5 bases; J trimming: 2 bases; junction bases outside the gene matches: 6. The CDR3 has 16 residues. The CDR3 here is CASSPTGQGANTEAFF. The DNA of the CDR3 is TGTGCCAGCAGCCCAACGGGACAGGGGGCTAACACTGAAGCTTTCTTT.

This chain connects TRBV4-1 to TRBJ2-5; 7 positions agree with TRBD1. After removal of 2 bases from V and 1 base from J, the junction contained 4 bases not matched to a gene. From germline, CDR1 is MGHRA and CDR2 YSYEKL. The CDR3 totals 15 residues. CDR3: CASSQLWDSQETQYF. The CDR3 bases are TGCGCCAGCAGCCAACTTTGGGACAGCCAAGAGACCCAGTACTTC.

The count of this clone is one. The chain uses TRBV11-2 and TRBJ2-3, with a possible D match to TRBD2 (6 bases). The CDR3 runs to 16 residues. With 7 bases removed from V and 2 bases from J, the gap between germline ends came to 19 bases. CDR1 and CDR2 (germline): SGHAT, FQNNGV. The CDR3 here is CASTAGSGLPTDTQYF. The DNA of the CDR3 is TGTGCCAGCACGGCGGGCAGCGGGCTCCCCACAGATACGCAGTATTTT.

J is TRBJ1-1 and V is TRBV27; D not certain. Germline loops: CDR1 MNHEY, CDR2 SMNVEV (reference sequence). The CDR3 length is 13 residues. Between the trimmed V and J ends, which lost 0 bases and 4 bases, there was a span of 6 bases. The CDR3 loop is CASSLSWLTEAFF. CDR3 nucleotide sequence: TGTGCCAGCAGTTTATCGTGGCTCACTGAAGCTTTCTTT.